This TCR beta chain originates from a study of siplizumab effects on memory and regulatory T cells. This clone was seen a few times. Measured with immunoSEQ multiplex PCR; TCRdb has only the in-frame clones, and not every one. Here the sample spans about 120,000 clones, roughly 94% being singletons. The sample comprised non-Treg CD4+ T cells sorted from blood. The TCR was taken from a human donor in good health.

CDR3 protein: CARQGLNTEAFF. The CDR3 coding sequence is TGTGCCAGACAGGGGTTGAACACTGAAGCTTTCTTT. The rearrangement links TRBV2 to TRBJ1-1; 7 nucleotides align to TRBD1. Germline loops: CDR1 SNHLY, CDR2 FYNNEI. The CDR3 loop spans 12 amino acids. The trim removed 9 bases at V and 0 bases at J, leaving 1 base unmatched.